This TCR beta chain was recovered during a study of beta chain features in type 1 diabetes. With respect to this clone: As yet, its antigen is unknown. This sample includes further DNA sequences coding for the same CDR3.

Reverse transcribing all isolated RNA meant expressed TCRB transcripts were sequenced. Profiling relied on immunoSEQ multiplex PCR, and the TCRdb table lists in-frame clones only, not all of them. This sample has 250,000 to 300,000 clones; about 23% occur once, and the top ten carry roughly 0.013%. Study findings and constraints: TCRB CDR3s were moderately but significantly shorter in Type 1 diabetes patients in all four CD4+ subsets. Shorter templates may be favored by PCR, equally so in patients and controls.

V lost 1 base and J 4 bases, leaving 12 bases between the germline ends. Germline V lookup: CDR1 SGHNT, CDR2 YYREEE (reference sequence). This CDR3 comprises 15 residues. A sort by CD45RO/CCR7/CD25/CD127/CD95/CD27 yielded CD4+ naive, central memory, regulatory and stem cell-like memory cells. Source material: naive CD4+ T cells from blood. This TCR was sampled from a woman in her twenties or thirties with type 1 diabetes. This sequence joins TRBV5-4 and TRBJ2-1; D perhaps matches TRBD2 (6 bases). CDR3 DNA sequence: TGTGCCAGCAGCTTGCGGTTAGCGGAGTACAATGAGCAGTTCTTC. Translating gives CASSLRLAEYNEQFF. The entire variable domain, with the rest obtained from reference TRBV5-4 and TRBJ2-1, is as follows: ETGVTQSPTHLIKTRGQQVTLRCSSQSGHNTVSWYQQALGQGPQFIFQYYREEENGRGNFPPRFSGLQFPNYSSELNVNALELDDSALYLCASSLRLAEYNEQFFGPGTRLTVL.